This T cell receptor (beta chain) comes out of a study of blood T cell repertoires in COVID-19. For the study at large: PBMCs, B-cell-depleted T cells, or T cells were the source of the cDNA or gDNA that made up the material.

Under the authors' procedure: Estimation of nucleated cell counts was performed using reference gene primer amplification. Sequencing used immunoSEQ multiplex PCR; TCRdb keeps in-frame clones, though not all of them. V, J and clone size were drawn from that table, and D and trimming were deduced from the DNA. This table has roughly 290,000 clones, 70% to 90% appearing once. The source material was peripheral blood. This TCR was sampled from a human donor with COVID-19, enrolled during active disease. The donor label of this sample is uncertain.

DNA for the CDR3: TGCGCCAGCAGCCTATACGGGAGGTTGGACACTGAAGCTTTCTTT. Amino acid sequence: CASSLYGRLDTEAFF. This chain joins TRBV5-1 and TRBJ1-1; D is undetermined. Trimming cost V 4 bases and J 3 bases, with 16 bases left between them. Germline assignment: CDR1 SGHRS and CDR2 YFSETQ. CDR3 length equals 15 residues.